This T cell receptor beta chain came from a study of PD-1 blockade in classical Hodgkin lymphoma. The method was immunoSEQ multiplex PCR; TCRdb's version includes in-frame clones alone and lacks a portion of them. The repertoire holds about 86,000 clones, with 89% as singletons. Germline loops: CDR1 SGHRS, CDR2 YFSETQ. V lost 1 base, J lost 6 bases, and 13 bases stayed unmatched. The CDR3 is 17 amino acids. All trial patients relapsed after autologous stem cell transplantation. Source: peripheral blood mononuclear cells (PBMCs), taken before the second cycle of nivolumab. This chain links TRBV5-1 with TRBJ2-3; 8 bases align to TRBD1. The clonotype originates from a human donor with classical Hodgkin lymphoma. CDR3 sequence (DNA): TGCGCCAGCAGCTTGTTCGGTACAGGGGGTGTAGGGGATACGCAGTATTTT. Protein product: CASSLFGTGGVGDTQYF.